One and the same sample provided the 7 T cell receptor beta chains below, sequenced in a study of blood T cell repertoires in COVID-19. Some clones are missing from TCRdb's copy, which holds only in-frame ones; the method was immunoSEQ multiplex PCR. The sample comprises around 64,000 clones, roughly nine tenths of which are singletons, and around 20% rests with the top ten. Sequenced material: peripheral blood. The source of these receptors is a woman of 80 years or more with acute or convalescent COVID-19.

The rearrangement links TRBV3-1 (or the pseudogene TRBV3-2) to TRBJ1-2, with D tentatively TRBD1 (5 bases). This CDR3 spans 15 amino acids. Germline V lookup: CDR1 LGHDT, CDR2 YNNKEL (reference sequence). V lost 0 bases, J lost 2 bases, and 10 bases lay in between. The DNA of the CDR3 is TGTGCCAGCAGCCAAGATAGTCAGGGAAACTATGGCTACACCTTC. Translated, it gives CASSQDSQGNYGYTF.

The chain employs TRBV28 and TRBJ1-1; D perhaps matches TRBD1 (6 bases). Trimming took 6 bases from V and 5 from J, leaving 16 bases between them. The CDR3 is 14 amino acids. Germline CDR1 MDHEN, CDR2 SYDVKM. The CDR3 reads CASRQPGQRTEAFF. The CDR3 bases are TGTGCCAGCAGACAACCGGGACAACGGACTGAAGCTTTCTTT.

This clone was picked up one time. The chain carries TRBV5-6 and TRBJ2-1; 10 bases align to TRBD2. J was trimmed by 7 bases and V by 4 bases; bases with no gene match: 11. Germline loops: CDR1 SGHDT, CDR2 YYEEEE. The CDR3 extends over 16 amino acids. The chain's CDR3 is CASSVLAGGFENEQFF. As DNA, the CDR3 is TGTGCCAGCAGCGTTTTAGCGGGAGGCTTCGAAAATGAGCAGTTCTTC.

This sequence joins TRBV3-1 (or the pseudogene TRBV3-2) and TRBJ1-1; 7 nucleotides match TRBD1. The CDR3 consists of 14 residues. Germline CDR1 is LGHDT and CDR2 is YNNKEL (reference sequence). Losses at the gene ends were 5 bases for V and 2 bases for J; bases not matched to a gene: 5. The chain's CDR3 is CASSYRDSNTEAFF. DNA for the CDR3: TGTGCCAGCAGCTACCGGGACAGCAACACTGAAGCTTTCTTT.

CDR3 sequence: CASRTSGGTEAFF. In nucleotides, the CDR3 is TGTGCCAGCAGGACGTCAGGGGGCACTGAAGCTTTCTTT. V gene TRBV2 combines with J gene TRBJ1-1, with 7 bases identical to TRBD1. Losses at the gene ends were 6 bases for V and 4 bases for J; bases not matched to a gene: 5. The CDR3 contains 13 residues. The germline V gene has CDR1 SNHLY and CDR2 FYNNEI.

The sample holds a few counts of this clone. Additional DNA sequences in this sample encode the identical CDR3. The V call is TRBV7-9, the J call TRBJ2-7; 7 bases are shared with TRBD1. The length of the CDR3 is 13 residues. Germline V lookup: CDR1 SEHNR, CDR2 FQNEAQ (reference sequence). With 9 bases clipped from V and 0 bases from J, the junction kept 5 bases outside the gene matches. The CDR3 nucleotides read TGTGCCAGTCGGGACAGTCTCTCCTACGAGCAGTACTTC. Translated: CASRDSLSYEQYF.

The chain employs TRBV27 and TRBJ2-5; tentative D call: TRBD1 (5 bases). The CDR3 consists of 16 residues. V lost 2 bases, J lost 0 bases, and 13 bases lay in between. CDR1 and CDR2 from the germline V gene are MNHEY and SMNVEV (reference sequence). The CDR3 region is CASSLVGARYQETQYF. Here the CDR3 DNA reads TGTGCCAGCAGTTTAGTAGGGGCGAGGTACCAAGAGACCCAGTACTTC.